The 15 T cell receptor beta chains listed next were all sequenced from one sample in a study of OX40 agonist ivuxolimab in advanced cancers. Data came from immunoSEQ multiplex PCR; TCRdb stores just in-frame clones and leaves some out. This table holds over 70,000 clones, under 95% found once. The sequencing here drew on CD4+ or CD8+ T cells sorted from blood, taken in a trial of the OX40 agonist ivuxolimab. The source is an adult with an advanced solid tumor such as melanoma, head and neck, liver or kidney cancer.

This clone has only one observation. The chain links TRBV4-1 to TRBJ2-3; D is perhaps TRBD2 (6 bases). Deletions cut 3 bases from V and 0 bases from J, with 13 bases between. Germline V lookup: CDR1 MGHRA, CDR2 YSYEKL. The CDR3 loop spans 16 amino acids. The CDR3 DNA reads TGCGCCAGCAGCCACACCCCCGGGACTAGCACAGATACGCAGTATTTT. Amino acids: CASSHTPGTSTDTQYF.

V usage is TRBV5-1 and J usage is TRBJ2-2, with D perhaps given as TRBD1 or TRBD2 (6 bases each). V was cut by 2 bases and J by 1 base, with 12 bases left in between. Germline values: CDR1 SGHRS, CDR2 YFSETQ. This CDR3 is built from 16 residues. The CDR3 loop is CASSLRRDKNTGELFF. The CDR3 bases are TGCGCCAGCAGCTTAAGGCGGGACAAGAACACCGGGGAGCTGTTTTTT.

This chain uses TRBV13 with TRBJ2-7, with TRBD1 identical over 11 bases. J lost 3 bases, V lost 6 bases, and 7 bases had no gene match. Per germline, CDR1 PRHDT and CDR2 FYEKMQ (reference sequence). There are 15 residues in the CDR3. DNA for the CDR3: TGTGCCAGCAGTTCTACCGGGACAGGGGGCTACGAGCAGTACTTC. It yields the protein CASSSTGTGGYEQYF.

This clone was seen once. This chain joins TRBV5-6 and TRBJ1-4; TRBD1 might be the D (5 bases). Germline loops: CDR1 SGHDT, CDR2 YYEEEE. The V end lost 2 bases, the J end lost 11 bases, and 13 bases lay between the germline ends. This CDR3 has 13 residues. CDR3 loop: CASSFGTAGKLFF. CDR3 in DNA: TGTGCCAGCAGCTTCGGGACCGCGGGGAAACTGTTTTTT.

This clone was found a few times. The chain is built from TRBV19 and TRBJ2-2; D possibly corresponds to TRBD2 (5 bases). The germline gives CDR1 LNHDA, CDR2 SQIVND (reference sequence). The CDR3 is made up of 12 amino acids. V gave up 9 bases and J gave up 7 bases, with 12 bases separating them. In nucleotides, the CDR3 is TGTGCCAGCCCCGCCCGGGACGGGGAGCTGTTTTTT. This translates into CASPARDGELFF.

In this sample, this clone turned up once. The chain joins TRBV5-1 to TRBJ2-3; the D gene is possibly TRBD2 (5 bases). The CDR3 loop spans 16 amino acids. With 4 bases removed from V and 5 bases from J, the gap between germline ends came to 20 bases. CDR1 and CDR2 (germline): SGHRS, YFSETQ. The CDR3 reads CASSLTVASLRDTQYF. CDR3 bases: TGCGCCAGCAGCCTGACCGTGGCTAGCTTAAGAGATACGCAGTATTTT.

The chain joins TRBV5-1 to TRBJ1-3; D may be TRBD1 (6 bases). The V end was cut by 4 bases, the J end by 2 bases, with 10 bases between. The germline V gene encodes CDR1 SGHRS and CDR2 YFSETQ. The CDR3 is 14 amino acids. The CDR3 DNA is TGCGCCAGCAGCGAGGGGGGAGCTGGAAACACCATATATTTT. This codes for CASSEGGAGNTIYF.

CDR3 sequence reads: CASSVAQGPVYEQYF. The CDR3 DNA is TGTGCCAGCAGCGTAGCTCAGGGCCCCGTCTACGAGCAGTACTTC. The chain is built from TRBV9 and TRBJ2-7, with D tentatively TRBD1 (5 bases). This CDR3 is 15 amino acids long. Trimming took 0 bases from V and 3 from J, leaving 13 bases between them. Germline V gene lookup returns CDR1 SGDLS and CDR2 YYNGEE.

This sequence joins TRBV6-6 and TRBJ1-2; D is uncertain. Trimming took 2 bases from V and 4 from J, leaving 11 bases between them. The CDR3 sequence is 14 residues long. CDR1 and CDR2 from the germline V gene are MNHNY and SVGAGI (reference sequence). The CDR3 protein is CASSYGWVLYGYTF. The CDR3 DNA sequence: TGTGCCAGCAGTTACGGTTGGGTCCTCTATGGCTACACCTTC.

This clone appeared once. This sequence joins TRBV7-9 and TRBJ1-2; D unclear. This CDR3 is built from 16 residues. The V end was cut by 2 bases, the J end by 2 bases, with 15 bases between. Germline CDR1 reads SEHNR; CDR2 reads FQNEAQ (reference sequence). CDR3 residues: CASSLSPLGGNYGYTF. CDR3 DNA: TGTGCCAGCAGCTTATCCCCTCTGGGAGGGAACTATGGCTACACCTTC.

The genes are TRBV27 and TRBJ2-3; TRBD1 agrees at 8 bases. The CDR3 spans 16 residues. J gave up 0 bases and V 6 bases, and 8 bases lay outside the gene matches. Germline lookup yields CDR1 MNHEY and CDR2 SMNVEV (reference sequence). CDR3 region: CASSRQGARSTDTQYF. The CDR3 coding sequence is TGTGCCAGCAGCCGGCAGGGGGCGCGTAGCACAGATACGCAGTATTTT.

The chain recombines TRBV6-5 with TRBJ2-7; D unresolved. The V end was cut by 2 bases, the J end by 0 bases, with 8 bases between. Germline loops: CDR1 MNHEY, CDR2 SVGAGI. The CDR3 spans 14 residues. CDR3 nucleotide sequence: TGTGCCAGCAGTTACGGTAGAGTCTCCTACGAGCAGTACTTC. Its protein product is CASSYGRVSYEQYF.

CDR3 in amino acids: CASSSGTSGWDEQYF. The CDR3 coding sequence is TGTGCCAGCAGTTCGGGGACTAGCGGGTGGGACGAGCAGTACTTC. The V gene is TRBV27, the J gene TRBJ2-7, with TRBD2 matching over 12 bases. After removal of 4 bases from V and 5 bases from J, the junction contained 6 bases not matched to a gene. Germline V lookup: CDR1 MNHEY, CDR2 SMNVEV (reference sequence). CDR3 length equals 15 residues.

This clone was detected only a few times. V and J are TRBV2 and TRBJ2-3; D is undetermined. Germline CDR1 and CDR2: SNHLY and FYNNEI. Deletions cut 4 bases from V and 6 bases from J, with 14 bases between. This CDR3 contains 14 residues. In DNA form, the CDR3 reads TGTGCCAGCAGTGGACTGGCTACGACGGATACGCAGTATTTT. Protein product: CASSGLATTDTQYF.

J is TRBJ2-3 and V is TRBV4-1, with D tentatively TRBD2 (5 bases). This CDR3 is 15 amino acids long. Germline V lookup: CDR1 MGHRA, CDR2 YSYEKL. V lost 4 bases and J lost 4, with 15 bases in between. CDR3: CASSPRGLAADTQYF. The CDR3 nucleotides read TGCGCCAGCAGCCCAAGAGGGCTAGCCGCAGATACGCAGTATTTT.